One and the same sample provided the 21 T cell receptor beta chains below, sequenced in a study of cytomegalovirus exposure and HLA in healthy donors. Amplification used 60 Vbeta primers and 13 Jbeta primers. The data were produced by immunoSEQ multiplex PCR, yet TCRdb's version contains in-frame clones alone and is incomplete. Of fewer than 120,000 clones in the sample, over 65% are singletons; the top ten hold around 15%. Sequencing input: PBMCs. The receptors were gathered from a young man in good health and CMV-seropositive.

The chain has TRBV7-6 and TRBJ2-7, with D uncertain. The V end lost 5 bases, the J end lost 8 bases, and 19 bases lay between the germline ends. Germline CDR1 reads SGHVS; CDR2 reads FNYEAQ. This CDR3 is built from 14 residues. CDR3 DNA sequence: TGTGCCAGCAGCGCCAGTCTCTGGTTGGGCCAGCAGTACTTC. Encoded protein: CASSASLWLGQQYF.

The V and J genes are TRBV21-1 and TRBJ1-5; the DNA was not used to check the table's D call, TRBD1. TRBV21-1 is a pseudogene. The CDR3 loop spans 20 amino acids. The CDR3 DNA reads as TGTGCCAGCAGCAAAGCGGTGGGGACACGCTCTCATTATAGCAATCAGCCCCAGCATTTT. This gives the protein CASSKAVGTRSHYSNQPQHF.

This sequence joins TRBV28 and TRBJ1-1, with 12 nucleotides matching TRBD1. Per the germline V gene, CDR1 is MDHEN and CDR2 is SYDVKM. This CDR3 has 17 residues. The J segment lost 0 bases and the V segment lost 5 bases, leaving 7 bases of the junction unmatched. The CDR3 DNA is TGTGCCAGCAGTACCGGGACAGGGGGCTCCATGAACACTGAAGCTTTCTTT. This codes for CASSTGTGGSMNTEAFF.

The chain uses TRBV7-6 and TRBJ2-7; 10 bases fit TRBD1. Germline CDR1 and CDR2: SGHVS and FNYEAQ. Trimming at V came to 5 bases and at J to 2 bases, leaving 6 bases not matched to a gene. The CDR3 has 15 amino acids. CDR3 coding DNA: TGTGCCAGCAGCCTCTCTGGACAGGGGGCCTACGAGCAGTACTTC. It specifies CASSLSGQGAYEQYF.

The V gene is TRBV7-2, the J gene TRBJ1-1, with TRBD1 identical over 8 bases. This CDR3 spans 15 amino acids. The ends lost 2 bases at V and 5 bases at J; junction bases unmatched: 7. Germline CDR1 and CDR2: SGHTA and FQGNSA. CDR3 DNA sequence: TGTGCCAGCAGCTTATCACAGGGGGGGCGAACTGAAGCTTTCTTT. It specifies CASSLSQGGRTEAFF.

The V gene is TRBV9, the J gene TRBJ2-2; 8 bases match TRBD1. CDR3 length: 15 amino acids. The germline CDR1 and CDR2 sequences are SGDLS and YYNGEE. Trimming removed 2 bases from V and 4 bases from J; junction bases left unmatched: 4. CDR3 region: CASSVQGAVTGELFF. The CDR3 DNA reads TGTGCCAGCAGCGTCCAGGGGGCGGTCACCGGGGAGCTGTTTTTT.

The chain recombines TRBV15 with TRBJ2-3; TRBD2 matches 8 bases. V gave up 0 bases and J gave up 8 bases; unmatched junction bases: 13. CDR1 LNHNV and CDR2 YYDKDF come from the germline V gene (reference sequence). This CDR3 spans 17 amino acids. CDR3 coding DNA: TGTGCCACCAGCAGAGATCACCCTAGCGGGTCATCGGGTACGCAGTATTTT. It codes for CATSRDHPSGSSGTQYF.

J is TRBJ2-5 and V is TRBV11-3, with a weak D call TRBD2 (5 bases). The length of the CDR3 is 14 residues. CDR1 SGHNT and CDR2 YENEEA come from the germline V gene. V was clipped by 2 bases and J by 2 bases, with 9 bases between them. The DNA for the CDR3 is TGTGCCAGCAGCTTAAGCGGCAGTCAAGAGACCCAGTACTTC. Its protein is CASSLSGSQETQYF.

This clone was found once. The chain has TRBV2 and TRBJ2-7; no clear D. Between the trimmed V and J ends, which lost 10 bases and 6 bases, there was a span of 19 bases. The V gene's germline CDR1 is SNHLY and CDR2 FYNNEI. CDR3 length: 13 residues. The CDR3 DNA follows: TGTGCCACGGCCCGGTTGGCCGGCGGCGAGCAGTACTTC. Amino acids: CATARLAGGEQYF. Drawing the rest from reference TRBV2 and TRBJ2-7, the complete variable domain is EPEVTQTPSHQVTQMGQEVILRCVPISNHLYFYWYRQILGQKVEFLVSFYNNEISEKSEIFDDQFSVERPDGSNFTLKIRSTKLEDSAMYFCATARLAGGEQYFGPGTRLTVT.

The V call is TRBV30, the J call TRBJ2-1, with TRBD2 matching 7 bases. This CDR3 comprises 14 residues. V lost 2 bases to trimming and J lost 14 bases; unmatched junction nucleotides: 15. CDR1 and CDR2 (germline): GTSNPN, SVGIG (reference sequence). The CDR3 bases are TGTGCCTGGAGTCTAAGCGGGAAGGCCTCAGAGGAGTTCTTC. It specifies CAWSLSGKASEEFF.

V usage is TRBV7-6 and J usage is TRBJ1-1, with D possibly matching TRBD1 (6 bases). The germline V gene has CDR1 SGHVS and CDR2 FNYEAQ. V shed 4 bases and J shed 1 base, with 7 bases lying between them. This CDR3 has 13 residues. CDR3 amino acids: CASSSGQNTEAFF. CDR3 DNA: TGTGCCAGCAGCTCGGGACAGAACACTGAAGCTTTCTTT.

The chain combines TRBV19 with TRBJ1-5; no reliable D call. The CDR3 consists of 13 residues. CDR1 and CDR2 from the germline V gene are LNHDA and SQIVND (reference sequence). With 6 bases removed from V and 5 bases from J, the gap between germline ends came to 11 bases. CDR3 in amino acids: CASRTGWDQPQHF. In DNA form, the CDR3 reads TGTGCCAGTAGGACTGGGTGGGATCAGCCCCAGCATTTT.

This chain uses TRBV4-1 with TRBJ1-2; a weak D match, TRBD1 (5 bases). The ends were cut back, 4 bases at V and 4 bases at J, with 13 bases in the middle. The germline CDR1 and CDR2 sequences are MGHRA and YSYEKL. CDR3 size: 14 residues. The CDR3 reads CASSPGGGTYGYTF. CDR3 nucleotides: TGCGCCAGCAGCCCCGGGGGGGGAACCTATGGCTACACCTTC.

The gene calls are TRBV9 and TRBJ2-1; 9 bases match TRBD2. The CDR3 contains 16 residues. Germline V gene sequence: CDR1 SGDLS, CDR2 YYNGEE. V lost 4 bases and J lost 5; bases outside the gene matches: 10. The CDR3: CASSSRLAGAHNEQFF. CDR3 in DNA: TGTGCCAGCAGCTCCCGATTAGCGGGGGCCCACAATGAGCAGTTCTTC.

This clone was detected only a few times. The J gene is TRBJ2-7, the V gene TRBV23-1; 7 bases fit TRBD2. TRBV23-1 is noted as an ORF with a role that remains uncertain. There are 15 residues in the CDR3. After removal of 6 bases from V and 0 bases from J, the junction contained 8 bases not matched to a gene. The CDR3 loop reads CASSGLGGFSYEQYF. The CDR3 region has the DNA TGCGCCAGCAGCGGACTGGGGGGGTTCTCCTACGAGCAGTACTTC.

The gene calls are TRBV6-5 and TRBJ1-1; 9 nucleotides agree with TRBD1. The J segment lost 4 bases and the V segment lost 6 bases, leaving 6 bases of the junction unmatched. The CDR3 is 14 amino acids. Looked up from germline, CDR1 is MNHEY and CDR2 is SVGAGI. The CDR3, as DNA: TGTGCCAGCAGCCCGACAGGGGGTAGCACTGAAGCTTTCTTT. The encoded protein is CASSPTGGSTEAFF.

The chain links TRBV11-2 to TRBJ2-3; 10 bases map to TRBD2. CDR1 and CDR2 (germline): SGHAT, FQNNGV. The CDR3 spans 17 residues. Trimming removed 1 base from V and 3 bases from J; junction bases left unmatched: 7. The DNA for the CDR3 is TGTGCCAGCAGCTTAGTTTATATAGCGGGGGGTACAGATACGCAGTATTTT. It yields the protein CASSLVYIAGGTDTQYF.

This clone turned up a few times. This chain links TRBV19 with TRBJ2-4, with 10 positions matching TRBD1. The CDR3 runs 14 residues. V shed 7 bases, J shed 6 bases, and the junction held 6 bases outside the gene matches. CDR1 and CDR2 from the germline V gene are LNHDA and SQIVND (reference sequence). This CDR3 is CASKPGQGLNIQYF. The CDR3 DNA follows: TGTGCCAGTAAACCGGGACAGGGGTTAAACATTCAGTACTTC.

V usage is TRBV4-3 and J usage is TRBJ2-4, with no clear D. The germline V and J ends were trimmed by 1 base and 0 bases, with 7 bases remaining between them. Germline CDR1 and CDR2: LGHNA and YSLEER. CDR3 size: 15 residues. CDR3 DNA sequence: TGCGCCAGCAGCCAAGTGCGGTCAGCCAAAAACATTCAGTACTTC. The encoded protein is CASSQVRSAKNIQYF.

The table lists this clone with a few counts. This chain joins TRBV27 and TRBJ2-7; tentative D call: TRBD1 (5 bases). The CDR3 is made up of 13 amino acids. Trimming removed 5 bases at V and 4 bases at J, with 12 bases between. Germline CDR1 and CDR2: MNHEY and SMNVEV (reference sequence). CDR3 coding DNA: TGTGCCAGCAGTCAGGGCGGTGAATACGAGCAGTACTTC. This translates into CASSQGGEYEQYF.

The V and J genes are TRBV7-7 and TRBJ2-2; 10 nucleotides line up with TRBD1. The ends lost 6 bases at V and 3 bases at J; junction bases unmatched: 4. This CDR3 has 15 residues. Germline-derived CDR1 and CDR2 are SSHAT and FNYEAQ (reference sequence). The CDR3 DNA follows: TGTGCCAGCAGACCCGGGACAGGGGACACCGGGGAGCTGTTTTTT. Its protein is CASRPGTGDTGELFF.